These 11 T cell receptor beta chains originate from one sample sequenced in a study of PD-1 blockade in classical Hodgkin lymphoma. The method was immunoSEQ multiplex PCR; TCRdb's version includes in-frame clones alone and lacks a portion of them. Here the sample spans about 62,000 clones, approximately 88% being singletons. In every patient, relapse followed autologous stem cell transplantation, while exposure to brentuximab vedotin differed. The sample here was peripheral blood mononuclear cells (PBMCs), taken at baseline. The receptors were sampled from a human donor with classical Hodgkin lymphoma.

The chain uses TRBV7-2 and TRBJ1-1; D is unresolved. The CDR3 is 13 residues long. V was trimmed by 2 bases and J by 1 base, leaving 5 bases between them. Germline values: CDR1 SGHTA, CDR2 FQGNSA. The CDR3 region is CASSLTENTEAFF. The CDR3 DNA follows: TGTGCCAGCAGCTTAACGGAGAACACTGAAGCTTTCTTT.

The chain has TRBV29-1 and TRBJ2-2; no firm D call. V shed 2 bases and J shed 5 bases, with 6 bases lying between them. The CDR3 consists of 12 residues. Germline values: CDR1 SQVTM, CDR2 ANQGSEA. The CDR3 loop is CSVERETGELFF. CDR3 nucleotide sequence: TGCAGCGTTGAAAGGGAAACCGGGGAGCTGTTTTTT.

The chain links TRBV19 to TRBJ2-4; D remains unclear. Germline-derived CDR1 and CDR2 are LNHDA and SQIVND (reference sequence). This CDR3 comprises 14 residues. V was trimmed by 3 bases and J by 0 bases, leaving 6 bases between them. CDR3 residues: CASSIRLAKNIQYF. The CDR3, as DNA: TGTGCCAGTAGTATCAGGTTAGCCAAAAACATTCAGTACTTC.

The chain uses TRBV11-2 and TRBJ1-3; D is uncertain. V was pared by 2 bases and J by 0 bases, with 11 bases between. CDR1 SGHAT and CDR2 FQNNGV come from the germline V gene. This CDR3 region has 16 residues. CDR3 sequence: CASSLSGSFSGNTIYF. The CDR3 region has the DNA TGTGCCAGCAGCTTATCGGGGAGCTTCTCTGGAAACACCATATATTTT.

This clone came up a few times. The J gene is TRBJ1-2, the V gene TRBV19, with D uncertain. Per the germline V gene, CDR1 is LNHDA and CDR2 is SQIVND (reference sequence). Trimming removed 9 bases from V and 3 bases from J, with 11 bases in between. The CDR3 spans 12 residues. CDR3 sequence reads: CASRAAYYGYTF. The CDR3 nucleotides read TGTGCCAGCCGGGCAGCCTACTATGGCTACACCTTC.

This clone was counted only a few times. The genes are TRBV19 and TRBJ2-2; D is unclear. This CDR3 is 12 amino acids long. Trimming removed 7 bases from V and 3 bases from J, with 6 bases in between. The germline V gene has CDR1 LNHDA and CDR2 SQIVND (reference sequence). Here the CDR3 DNA reads TGTGCCAGTACTCCAGACACCGGGGAGCTGTTTTTT. Amino acid sequence: CASTPDTGELFF.

The genes are TRBV7-9 and TRBJ2-2; D remains ambiguous. The CDR3 runs to 14 residues. Germline V gene data show CDR1 as SEHNR and CDR2 as FQNEAQ (reference sequence). Trimming removed 11 bases from V and 0 bases from J, with 13 bases in between. The CDR3 DNA reads TGTGCCGAATCGGGTCAAGCGAACACCGGGGAGCTGTTTTTT. Translating gives CAESGQANTGELFF.

The chain is built from TRBV11-3 and TRBJ1-1, with 11 bases fitting TRBD1. The germline gives CDR1 SGHNT, CDR2 YENEEA. Trimming removed 3 bases from V and 3 bases from J; junction bases left unmatched: 3. The CDR3 consists of 15 residues. The CDR3 nucleotides are TGTGCCAGCAGCTTCGGGGACAGGGGGGACACTGAAGCTTTCTTT. It yields the protein CASSFGDRGDTEAFF.

This sequence joins TRBV7-2 and TRBJ1-5; D may be TRBD1 (6 bases). Germline CDR1 reads SGHTA; CDR2 reads FQGNSA. With 1 base removed from V and 7 bases from J, the gap between germline ends came to 14 bases. The CDR3 runs 15 residues. CDR3 nucleotides: TGTGCCAGCAGCTTAGGGGGGCGCGGGTGGCAGCCCCAGCATTTT. Its protein product is CASSLGGRGWQPQHF.

The chain uses TRBV4-2 and TRBJ1-6; tentatively, D is TRBD1 (5 bases). CDR1 and CDR2 (germline): LGHNA, YNFKEQ. The CDR3 extends over 16 amino acids. Trimming took 0 bases from V and 7 from J, leaving 13 bases between them. CDR3 in amino acids: CASSQDFWGGNSPLHF. The CDR3 DNA is TGTGCCAGCAGCCAAGATTTCTGGGGGGGAAATTCACCCCTCCACTTT.

This clone showed up just once. In DNA, the CDR3 is TGTGCCAGCAGTAAATCTAGCGGGAGGTTTACAGATACGCAGTATTTT. Protein sequence: CASSKSSGRFTDTQYF. V is TRBV2 and J is TRBJ2-3; 11 bases agree with TRBD2. Trimming removed 5 bases from V and 3 bases from J; junction bases left unmatched: 7. There are 16 residues in the CDR3. CDR1 and CDR2 (germline): SNHLY, FYNNEI.